The source of this TCR beta chain is a study of T cells in Graves' hyperthyroidism and ophthalmopathy. V lost 5 bases and J lost 1, with 11 bases in between. CDR1 MNHNS and CDR2 SASEGT come from the germline V gene. This CDR3 has 14 residues. TCR beta CDR3 regions were amplified from RNA. Carried out on the TCR CDR3, a first-round RT-PCR used the HTBI primer set. TCRdb re-derived calls from the multiplex PCR reads in MiXCR, one entry per CDR3 protein. This sample has about 600,000 distinct CDR3 sequences, with around 16% found just once. This clonotype was counted ten times or more. This TCR was recovered from a woman in her thirties or forties with Graves' ophthalmopathy. Sequenced input: blood. The chain couples TRBV6-1 to TRBJ1-1; perhaps TRBD1 as D (5 bases). The CDR3 here is CASSLQETNTEAFF. CDR3 nucleotides: TGTGCCAGCAGTTTACAGGAGACGAACACTGAAGCTTTCTTT.